One and the same sample provided the 10 T cell receptor beta chains below, sequenced in a study of T-cell memory formation after mild COVID-19. TCRdb processed the 5' RACE reads anew with MiXCR; each CDR3 protein has one entry. The sample has under 550,000 distinct CDR3 sequences, 15% to 20% seen once. The specimen sequenced was PBMCs or a T cell subset sorted from them (not recorded which). The receptor source for this set is a young man who had mild COVID-19 (a few samples of this study predate the infection). Cell type and time point are not known.

The rearrangement links TRBV5-1 to TRBJ1-2, with no clear D. The CDR3 sequence is 13 residues long. V was clipped by 2 bases and J by 8 bases, with 13 bases between them. The V gene's germline CDR1 is SGHRS and CDR2 YFSETQ. The CDR3 bases are TGCGCCAGCAGCTTATCCCCCGAAGCCGGCTACACCTTC. This gives the protein CASSLSPEAGYTF.

This clonotype was found many times. The chain recombines TRBV29-1 with TRBJ2-3; D is possibly TRBD1 (5 bases). V lost 4 bases, J lost 0 bases, and 11 bases lay in between. Germline CDR1 and CDR2: SQVTM and ANQGSEA. The CDR3 runs 14 residues. The CDR3 DNA sequence: TGCAGCGTTGGGGGCCTCTCCAGCACAGATACGCAGTATTTT. It is translated as CSVGGLSSTDTQYF.

The table lists this clonotype with a few counts. This chain uses TRBV18 with TRBJ2-2, with D uncertain. CDR3 size: 13 residues. The ends were cut back, 10 bases at V and 5 bases at J, with 14 bases in the middle. Germline CDR1 is KGHSH and CDR2 is LQKENI. The CDR3 spells CATATPGTGELFF. The CDR3 DNA reads TGTGCCACCGCTACCCCGGGTACCGGGGAGCTGTTTTTT.

In its sample, this clonotype was seen a few times. The CDR3 is CASSYGGVISYNEQFF. The CDR3 region has the DNA TGTGCCAGCAGTTACGGCGGGGTAATCTCCTACAATGAGCAGTTCTTC. The chain employs TRBV6-5 and TRBJ2-1; weak D call: TRBD2 (6 bases). The germline V gene has CDR1 MNHEY and CDR2 SVGAGI. V was trimmed by 2 bases and J by 0 bases, leaving 11 bases between them. This CDR3 has 16 residues.

This clonotype has only a few counts. The chain has TRBV6-5 and TRBJ2-3; D gene unclear. Germline CDR1 MNHEY, CDR2 SVGAGI. This CDR3 has 14 amino acids. V lost 6 bases, J lost 1 base, and 11 bases lay in between. The CDR3 DNA sequence: TGTGCCAGCAGACAGCGTGTGGGCACAGATACGCAGTATTTT. Protein: CASRQRVGTDTQYF.

This clonotype was found many times. The chain links TRBV5-1 to TRBJ2-7, with D possibly TRBD1 on 6 matching bases. Germline CDR1 is SGHRS and CDR2 is YFSETQ. This CDR3 contains 15 residues. The V end was cut by 2 bases, the J end by 7 bases, with 19 bases between. The CDR3 DNA is TGCGCCAGCAGCTTAGGGGACACCTCTCCCTTGGAGCAGTACTTC. Translating it yields CASSLGDTSPLEQYF. The entire variable domain, with the rest obtained from reference TRBV5-1 and TRBJ2-7, is as follows: KAGVTQTPRYLIKTRGQQVTLSCSPISGHRSVSWYQQTPGQGLQFLFEYFSETQRNKGNFPGRFSGRQFSNSRSEMNVSTLELGDSALYLCASSLGDTSPLEQYFGPGTRLTVT.

The chain employs TRBV20-1 and TRBJ2-5; D not resolved. The CDR3 contains 10 residues. CDR1 is DFQATT and CDR2 is SNEGSKA in the germline V gene (reference sequence). For the CDR3, the DNA is TGCAGCCATGAACAAGAGACCCAGTACTTC. Translated: CSHEQETQYF.

The chain is built from TRBV7-2 and TRBJ1-6; 8 bases map to TRBD1. CDR1 is SGHTA, CDR2 FQGNSA, per germline. V shed 5 bases, J shed 9 bases, and the junction held 9 bases outside the gene matches. The CDR3 loop spans 15 amino acids. The CDR3 DNA is TGTGCCAGCAGCAAGGACAGGGTCTTAGGTTCACCCCTCCACTTT. Residues: CASSKDRVLGSPLHF.

Only a few counts were recorded for this clonotype. CDR3 DNA sequence: TGTGCCAGCAGTTTTGGGAGTACGAGGCAGTACGTC. It encodes CASSFGSTRQYV. The V and J genes are TRBV12-3 or TRBV12-4 and TRBJ2-7; a weak D match, TRBD2 (5 bases). This CDR3 comprises 12 residues. Trimming removed 3 bases from V and 9 bases from J, with 12 bases in between.

This clonotype has a handful of counts. The V gene is TRBV3-1, the J gene TRBJ2-1; weak D call: TRBD1 (5 bases). The CDR3 is 13 amino acids. The germline gives CDR1 LGHDT, CDR2 YNNKEL (reference sequence). Trimming removed 4 bases at V and 7 bases at J, with 11 bases between. The CDR3 is CASSPGLGNEQFF. The CDR3 region has the DNA TGTGCCAGCAGCCCAGGGTTGGGGAATGAGCAGTTCTTC.